This T cell receptor (beta chain) came from a study of blood T cell repertoires in COVID-19. This clone was seen only a few times. Germline CDR1 reads SGHNT; CDR2 reads YYREEE (reference sequence). The ends were cut back, 4 bases at V and 2 bases at J, with 9 bases in the middle. The CDR3 runs to 13 residues. Here immunoSEQ multiplex PCR was the method, and the copy in TCRdb shows in-frame clones only, minus some. The data show 45,000 to 50,000 clones, 83% seen once. This chain connects TRBV5-4 to TRBJ1-2, with a possible D match to TRBD1 (6 bases). The sequencing input was peripheral blood. This clonotype was obtained from a man aged 80 or over in a cohort sampled during active COVID-19. The CDR3 spells CASSVGQNYGYTF. The CDR3 DNA sequence: TGTGCCAGCAGCGTGGGACAAAACTATGGCTACACCTTC.